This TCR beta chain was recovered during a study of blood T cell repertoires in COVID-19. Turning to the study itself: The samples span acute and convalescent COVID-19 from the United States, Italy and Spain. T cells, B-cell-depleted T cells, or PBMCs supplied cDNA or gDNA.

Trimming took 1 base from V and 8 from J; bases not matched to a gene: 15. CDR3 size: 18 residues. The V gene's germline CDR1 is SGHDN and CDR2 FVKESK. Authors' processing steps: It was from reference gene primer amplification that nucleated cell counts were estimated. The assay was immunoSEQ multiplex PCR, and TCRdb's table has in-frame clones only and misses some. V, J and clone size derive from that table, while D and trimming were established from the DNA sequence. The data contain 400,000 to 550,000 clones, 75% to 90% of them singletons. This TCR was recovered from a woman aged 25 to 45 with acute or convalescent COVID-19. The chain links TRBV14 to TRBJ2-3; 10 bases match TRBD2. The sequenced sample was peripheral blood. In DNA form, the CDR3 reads TGTGCCAGCAGCCAAGGCCATACTAGCGGGGTCCTTGTTGGTACGCAGTATTTT. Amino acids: CASSQGHTSGVLVGTQYF.